The T cell receptor beta chain under discussion was sequenced for a study of blood T cells in healthy people across ages. General study results and limits: Roughly linear declines in TCR beta diversity per million T cells occurred with age. Higher diversity, along with more naive CD4+ cells, distinguished long-lived donors from aged donors.

A sample-barcoded 5' primer and a J-beta primer mix were used in a second PCR of roughly 7 to 12 cycles. TCRdb processed the 5' RACE reads anew with MiXCR; each CDR3 protein has one entry. The table records approximately 810,000 distinct CDR3 sequences, more than 25% of them present only once. This CDR3 has 14 amino acids. Germline V gene lookup returns CDR1 ENHRY and CDR2 SYGVKD. The V and J ends lost 6 bases and 7 bases, in that order; junction bases with no gene match: 11. This clonotype was recorded only once. What it recognizes is unknown. A much larger clone lies one base from this, so it may be a read error.

The TCR sequence derives from a woman older than 75 in good health. Input material: blood. V is TRBV10-3 and J is TRBJ2-7, with TRBD2 matching over 8 bases. The CDR3 region is CAIRARRGAGEQYF. The CDR3 coding sequence is TGTGCCATCAGGGCGAGGCGGGGGGCAGGAGAGCAGTACTTC.